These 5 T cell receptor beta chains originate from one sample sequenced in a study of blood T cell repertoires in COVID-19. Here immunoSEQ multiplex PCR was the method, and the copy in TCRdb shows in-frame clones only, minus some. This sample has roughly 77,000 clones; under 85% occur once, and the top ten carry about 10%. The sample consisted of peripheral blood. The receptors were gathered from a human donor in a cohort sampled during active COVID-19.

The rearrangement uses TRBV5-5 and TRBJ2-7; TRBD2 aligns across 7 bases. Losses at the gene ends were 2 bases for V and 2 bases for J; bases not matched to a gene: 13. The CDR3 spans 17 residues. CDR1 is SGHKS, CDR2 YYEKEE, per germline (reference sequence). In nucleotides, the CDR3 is TGTGCCAGCAGCTTTAGGATTTCGGGGGGAGTCCCCTACGAGCAGTACTTC. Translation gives CASSFRISGGVPYEQYF.

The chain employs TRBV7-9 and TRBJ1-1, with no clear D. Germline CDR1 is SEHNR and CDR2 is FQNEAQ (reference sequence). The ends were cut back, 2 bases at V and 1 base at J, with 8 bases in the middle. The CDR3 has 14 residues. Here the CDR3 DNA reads TGTGCCAGCAGCTTACTTCACGGGAACACTGAAGCTTTCTTT. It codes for CASSLLHGNTEAFF.

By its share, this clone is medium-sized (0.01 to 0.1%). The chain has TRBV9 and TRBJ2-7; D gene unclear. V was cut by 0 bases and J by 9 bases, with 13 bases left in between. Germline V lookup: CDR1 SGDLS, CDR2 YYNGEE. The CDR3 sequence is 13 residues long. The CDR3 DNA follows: TGTGCCAGCAGCGTAGGATTCGGTGGTTTGCAGTACTTC. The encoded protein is CASSVGFGGLQYF.

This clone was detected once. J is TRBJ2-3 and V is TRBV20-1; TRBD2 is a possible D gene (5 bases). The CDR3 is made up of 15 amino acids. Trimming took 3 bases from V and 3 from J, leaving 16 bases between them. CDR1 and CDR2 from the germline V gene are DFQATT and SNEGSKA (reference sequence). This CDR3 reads CSASSGEIRTDTQYF. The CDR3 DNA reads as TGCAGTGCTAGTTCCGGGGAAATTAGGACAGATACGCAGTATTTT.

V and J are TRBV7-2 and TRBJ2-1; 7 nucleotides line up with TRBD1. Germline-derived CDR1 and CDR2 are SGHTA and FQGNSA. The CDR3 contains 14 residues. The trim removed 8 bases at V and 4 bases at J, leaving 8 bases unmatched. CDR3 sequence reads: CASQSGQVYNEQFF. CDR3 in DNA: TGTGCCAGCCAAAGCGGACAGGTATACAATGAGCAGTTCTTC.